What follows are 24 T cell receptor beta chains derived from one specimen sequenced in a study of cytomegalovirus exposure and HLA in healthy donors. It was with 60 Vbeta and 13 Jbeta primers that the PCR ran. Repertoires were generated with immunoSEQ multiplex PCR, while TCRdb's copy carries only in-frame clones and drops some. The data contain under 150,000 clones, roughly 79% of them singletons. Sequencing used PBMCs. The receptors derive from a male donor in good health and CMV-seronegative.

This clone was detected only a few times. The chain uses TRBV6-6 and TRBJ1-4; 8 nucleotides match TRBD1. V shed 5 bases, J shed 6 bases, and the junction held 5 bases outside the gene matches. Germline values: CDR1 MNHNY, CDR2 SVGAGI (reference sequence). CDR3 length equals 14 residues. CDR3 DNA: TGTGCCAGCAGTACAGGACAGGGTTATGAAAAACTGTTTTTT. Its translation is CASSTGQGYEKLFF.

The chain couples TRBV7-9 to TRBJ2-2; possible D gene TRBD1, 7 bases. Trimming took 8 bases from V and 4 from J, leaving 20 bases between them. The CDR3 has 16 amino acids. Germline CDR1 is SEHNR and CDR2 is FQNEAQ (reference sequence). For the CDR3, the DNA is TGTGCCAGCCTAAGGGGGGACAGCGACATCACCGGGGAGCTGTTTTTT. It specifies CASLRGDSDITGELFF.

The chain employs TRBV14 and TRBJ1-1, with no clear D. CDR1 SGHDN and CDR2 FVKESK come from the germline V gene. The CDR3 has 13 amino acids. Trimming stripped 1 base from V and 5 bases from J, with 8 bases between. The CDR3 loop reads CASSQVRGTEAFF. CDR3 bases: TGTGCCAGCAGCCAAGTACGAGGGACTGAAGCTTTCTTT.

The V gene is TRBV4-3, the J gene TRBJ1-2; a possible D gene is TRBD1 (5 bases). V was trimmed by 6 bases and J by 0 bases, leaving 11 bases between them. Germline V gene data show CDR1 as LGHNA and CDR2 as YSLEER. This CDR3 is built from 14 residues. Here the CDR3 DNA reads TGCGCCAGCAGTCGTACACAGGCTAACTATGGCTACACCTTC. Translation: CASSRTQANYGYTF.

The V call is TRBV11-2, the J call TRBJ1-2; D unclear. V lost 5 bases to trimming and J lost 5 bases, with 15 bases between them. This CDR3 has 14 residues. The germline V gene encodes CDR1 SGHAT and CDR2 FQNNGV. The chain's CDR3 is CASSPWTGVYGYTF. Here the CDR3 DNA reads TGTGCCAGCAGCCCATGGACCGGGGTTTATGGCTACACCTTC.

Here the CDR3 DNA reads TGTGCCAGCAGCGCCTCCCTGACAGGGGTGGGTGAAAAACTGTTTTTT. Amino acid sequence: CASSASLTGVGEKLFF. The J gene is TRBJ1-4, the V gene TRBV9; TRBD1 aligns across 8 bases. V dropped 3 bases and J dropped 7; count of bases not matched to a gene: 11. This CDR3 spans 16 amino acids. Germline loops: CDR1 SGDLS, CDR2 YYNGEE.

Points on this clone: Other DNA sequences from this sample encode an identical CDR3 as well. V and J are TRBV7-2 and TRBJ2-5; D remains ambiguous. Per the germline V gene, CDR1 is SGHTA and CDR2 is FQGNSA. Trimming shortened V by 5 bases and J by 0 bases, and 4 bases separated the two germline ends. The CDR3 spans 12 residues. CDR3 DNA: TGTGCCAGCAGCCTGTACCAAGAGACCCAGTACTTC. Residues: CASSLYQETQYF.

The genes are TRBV18 and TRBJ1-5; the match to TRBD1 covers 8 bases. Germline trimming cut 2 bases from V and 1 base from J; bases unmatched to any gene: 4. The CDR3 runs to 16 residues. Germline-derived CDR1 and CDR2 are KGHSH and LQKENI. In DNA form, the CDR3 reads TGTGCCAGCTCACCAAGCACAGGGGGAAGCAATCAGCCCCAGCATTTT. Amino acids: CASSPSTGGSNQPQHF.

The gene calls are TRBV18 and TRBJ2-1, with 8 bases matching TRBD2. The V and J ends lost 3 bases and 6 bases, in that order; junction bases with no gene match: 1. CDR1 and CDR2 (germline): KGHSH, LQKENI. The length of the CDR3 is 13 residues. CDR3 in DNA: TGTGCCAGCTCACCCAGCGGGGGCAATGAGCAGTTCTTC. It is translated as CASSPSGGNEQFF.

As for this clone: An end of the junction does not agree with germline; a read error may underlie this. The sample has other DNA sequences that encode this CDR3 too. The rearrangement joins TRBV2 to TRBJ1-1; D possibly corresponds to TRBD1 (6 bases). CDR1 is SNHLY and CDR2 is FYNNEI in the germline V gene. The CDR3 is 14 amino acids. The CDR3 reads CASTLGTSWTEAFF. The CDR3 bases are TGCGCCAGCACCCTAGGGACAAGTTGGACTGAAGCTTTCTTT.

This sequence joins TRBV13 and TRBJ1-1; 9 positions match TRBD1. The J segment lost 0 bases and the V segment lost 5 bases, leaving 10 bases of the junction unmatched. The V gene's germline CDR1 is PRHDT and CDR2 FYEKMQ (reference sequence). The CDR3 is 17 amino acids. The CDR3 bases are TGTGCCAGCAGCATAAGACAGGGGGGTTTTCTGAACACTGAAGCTTTCTTT. Amino acid sequence: CASSIRQGGFLNTEAFF. Together with reference TRBV13 and TRBJ1-1, the CDR3 gives the full variable domain: AAGVIQSPRHLIKEKRETATLKCYPIPRHDTVYWYQQGPGQDPQFLISFYEKMQSDKGSIPDRFSAQQFSDYHSELNMSSLELGDSALYFCASSIRQGGFLNTEAFFGQGTRLTVV.

This chain connects TRBV7-2 to TRBJ1-6, with TRBD1 as a possible D gene (6 bases). Per germline, CDR1 SGHTA and CDR2 FQGNSA. V lost 5 bases, J lost 7 bases, and 15 bases lay in between. The CDR3 sequence is 15 residues long. Here the CDR3 reads CASSPTEGGNSPLHF. As DNA, the CDR3 is TGTGCCAGCAGCCCAACGGAGGGGGGGAATTCACCCCTCCACTTT.

The sample holds a few counts of this clone. The chain has TRBV5-1 and TRBJ1-1; possibly TRBD1 for D (6 bases). The CDR3 is 14 residues long. CDR1 is SGHRS and CDR2 is YFSETQ in the germline V gene. V dropped 0 bases and J dropped 5 bases, with 11 bases sitting between them. Written as DNA, the CDR3 is TGCGCCAGCAGCTTGGCAGGGGAGGGGACTGAAGCTTTCTTT. This encodes CASSLAGEGTEAFF.

This clone was detected only a few times. As DNA, the CDR3 is TGTGCCAGCAGGGAAACAGACGGAAACACCATATATTTT. Translated: CASRETDGNTIYF. V is TRBV6-5 and J is TRBJ1-3; D not resolved. The germline V gene has CDR1 MNHEY and CDR2 SVGAGI. The CDR3 contains 13 residues. Trimming pared 6 bases from V and 4 bases from J, leaving 10 bases between.

The chain employs TRBV15 and TRBJ2-3; 11 nucleotides match TRBD2. Germline loops: CDR1 LNHNV, CDR2 YYDKDF (reference sequence). The CDR3 spans 15 residues. V trimming: 0 bases; J trimming: 4 bases; junction bases outside the gene matches: 0. The CDR3 spells CATSRDSGGADTQYF. The CDR3 region has the DNA TGTGCCACCAGCAGAGATAGCGGGGGGGCAGATACGCAGTATTTT.

The rearrangement joins TRBV6-1 to TRBJ1-6; a weak D match, TRBD1 (5 bases). Trimming took off 7 bases at V and 4 bases at J, with 11 bases between the two ends. Germline CDR1 and CDR2: MNHNS and SASEGT. This CDR3 comprises 14 residues. The CDR3 sequence is CASTRTGYNSPLHF. The CDR3 bases are TGTGCCAGCACTAGAACAGGTTATAATTCACCCCTCCACTTT.

V is TRBV7-9 and J is TRBJ1-2; no firm D call. The CDR3 runs to 15 residues. Germline lookup yields CDR1 SEHNR and CDR2 FQNEAQ (reference sequence). Trimming shortened V by 2 bases and J by 0 bases, and 10 bases separated the two germline ends. The CDR3 spells CASSLQEKTNYGYTF. In DNA form, the CDR3 reads TGTGCCAGCAGCTTACAAGAGAAGACTAACTATGGCTACACCTTC.

The chain is built from TRBV6-5 and TRBJ2-7; D gene ambiguous. The CDR3 runs to 16 residues. With 0 bases removed from V and 3 bases from J, the gap between germline ends came to 15 bases. CDR1 is MNHEY and CDR2 is SVGAGI in the germline V gene. The DNA for the CDR3 is TGTGCCAGCAGTTACTCTGGTCCAGGTTTGGGCTACGAGCAGTACTTC. It is translated as CASSYSGPGLGYEQYF.

The chain recombines TRBV30 with TRBJ2-7; TRBD2 is a possible D gene (6 bases). Germline-derived CDR1 and CDR2 are GTSNPN and SVGIG (reference sequence). This CDR3 is 14 amino acids long. Between the trimmed V and J ends, which lost 1 base and 3 bases, there was a span of 13 bases. CDR3 in amino acids: CAWSDRGYGYEQYF. DNA for the CDR3: TGTGCCTGGAGTGACCGGGGGTATGGCTACGAGCAGTACTTC.

CDR3 bases: TGTGCCAGCCGTGGGACAGGGGGCCATGAGCAGTTCTTC. Protein: CASRGTGGHEQFF. The chain has TRBV19 and TRBJ2-1; 12 bases are shared with TRBD1. J was trimmed by 8 bases and V by 9 bases; bases with no gene match: 5. From germline, CDR1 is LNHDA and CDR2 SQIVND (reference sequence). The CDR3 is 13 amino acids. Using reference TRBV19 and TRBJ2-1 for the parts outside the CDR3, the full variable domain is DGGITQSPKYLFRKEGQNVTLSCEQNLNHDAMYWYRQDPGQGLRLIYYSQIVNDFQKGDIAEGYSVSREKKESFPLTVTSAQKNPTAFYLCASRGTGGHEQFFGPGTRLTVL.

This clone occurred once. The chain is built from TRBV19 and TRBJ1-5; the D gene is possibly TRBD1 (6 bases). Trimming pared 5 bases from V and 7 bases from J, leaving 18 bases between. Germline CDR1 and CDR2: LNHDA and SQIVND (reference sequence). The CDR3 consists of 15 residues. The CDR3, as DNA: TGTGCCAGTAGTCCTCAAAACAGGGTTAAGCAGCCCCAGCATTTT. Encoded protein: CASSPQNRVKQPQHF.

This clone showed up just a few times. The V gene is TRBV6-6, the J gene TRBJ1-1; D remains unclear. The CDR3 sequence is 13 residues long. CDR1 and CDR2 from the germline V gene are MNHNY and SVGAGI (reference sequence). With 2 bases removed from V and 1 base from J, the gap between germline ends came to 5 bases. The CDR3 region has the DNA TGTGCCAGCAGTTACGCGGGGAACACTGAAGCTTTCTTT. Translation: CASSYAGNTEAFF.

V gene TRBV6-6 combines with J gene TRBJ1-2; TRBD1 is a possible D gene (5 bases). CDR1 and CDR2 from the germline V gene are MNHNY and SVGAGI (reference sequence). With 2 bases removed from V and 6 bases from J, the gap between germline ends came to 13 bases. This CDR3 is built from 14 residues. The CDR3 region is CASSYAGGSHGYTF. As DNA, the CDR3 is TGTGCCAGCAGTTACGCGGGGGGTTCCCATGGCTACACCTTC.

V gene TRBV7-9 combines with J gene TRBJ1-2; D unresolved. The germline gives CDR1 SEHNR, CDR2 FQNEAQ (reference sequence). V gave up 3 bases and J gave up 4 bases, with 9 bases separating them. CDR3 length: 13 amino acids. The CDR3 nucleotides read TGTGCCAGCAGCTTTGCTGAGGGCTATGGCTACACCTTC. Its protein is CASSFAEGYGYTF.